Sequencing of this T cell receptor (beta chain) was carried out in a study of blood T cell repertoires in COVID-19. The V end lost 8 bases, the J end lost 0 bases, and 8 bases lay between the germline ends. Per germline, CDR1 SGHAT and CDR2 FQNNGV. This CDR3 comprises 13 residues. The assay was immunoSEQ multiplex PCR, and TCRdb's table has in-frame clones only and misses some. The sample lists nearly 350,000 clones, around 91% occurring once. The clonotype comes from a woman aged 18-29 years who had recovered from COVID-19. Sequenced input: peripheral blood. V gene TRBV11-2 combines with J gene TRBJ2-1; a weak D match, TRBD1 (5 bases). The CDR3: CASGQDSYNEQFF. The DNA for the CDR3 is TGTGCCAGCGGACAAGACTCCTACAATGAGCAGTTCTTC. The full variable domain, with the rest looked up from reference TRBV11-2 and TRBJ2-1, is EAGVAQSPRYKIIEKRQSVAFWCNPISGHATLYWYQQILGQGPKLLIQFQNNGVVDDSQLPKDRFSAERLKGVDSTLKIQPAKLEDSAVYLCASGQDSYNEQFFGPGTRLTVL.